The subject of this entry is one T cell receptor beta chain. Germline CDR1 LNHDA, CDR2 SQIVND (reference sequence). Trimming pared 7 bases from V and 1 base from J, leaving 15 bases between. The length of the CDR3 is 15 residues. Sequencing used immunoSEQ multiplex PCR; TCRdb keeps in-frame clones, though not all of them. The table shows about 330,000 clones, with roughly nine tenths occurring only once. This record comes from a study of blood T cell repertoires in COVID-19. Study as a whole: There were acute and convalescent COVID-19 samples, and they came from the United States, Italy and Spain.

Sequenced material: PBMCs or T cells enriched from blood (not recorded which). This TCR was sampled from a woman in her twenties or thirties who had recovered from COVID-19. The chain employs TRBV19 and TRBJ2-3, with D perhaps TRBD1 (5 bases). The CDR3 sequence is CASNPDNRRTDTQYF. In nucleotides, the CDR3 is TGTGCCAGTAATCCGGACAATCGCCGCACAGATACGCAGTATTTT.